The 10 T cell receptor beta chains below all came from one sample that was sequenced in a study of blood T cell repertoires in COVID-19 (dated by TCRdb to 2020 to 2022). Receptor libraries were prepared by the immunoSEQ multiplex PCR assay. What TCRdb holds here is the immuneACCESS table cut down to in-frame rearrangements. Part of the clones is not present; checked against another copy, under half of the missing clones reflect an unresolved V gene, and the others are unexplained. The sample includes roughly 150,000 clones, with 80% observed a single time. The ten largest clones capture 0.5% to 0.65% of the sample. The sequenced sample was peripheral blood. These receptors were collected from a man aged 60 to 75 with acute or convalescent COVID-19.

The chain has TRBV19 and TRBJ1-6; TRBD1 might be the D (6 bases). The ends were cut back, 10 bases at V and 7 bases at J, with 14 bases in the middle. Germline values: CDR1 LNHDA, CDR2 SQIVND (reference sequence). The CDR3 runs 13 residues. CDR3 nucleotide sequence: TGTGCCACCCGGGCAGGGGTAAATTCACCCCTCCACTTT. Encoded protein: CATRAGVNSPLHF.

V is TRBV6-1 and J is TRBJ1-4; D is ambiguous. The CDR3 consists of 13 residues. The V and J ends lost 0 bases and 7 bases respectively, with 6 bases between them. The germline gives CDR1 MNHNS, CDR2 SASEGT. The CDR3 DNA follows: TGTGCCAGCAGTGAAGCCCGGGGTGAAAAACTGTTTTTT. It specifies CASSEARGEKLFF.

CDR3 in amino acids: CASSGLAGVHGEQYF. Written as DNA, the CDR3 is TGTGCCAGCAGTGGACTAGCGGGAGTTCACGGCGAGCAGTACTTC. The J gene is TRBJ2-7, the V gene TRBV2; TRBD2 agrees at 12 bases. CDR1 and CDR2 (germline): SNHLY, FYNNEI. The CDR3 is 15 amino acids. Trimming removed 4 bases from V and 6 bases from J; junction bases left unmatched: 7.

The rearrangement joins TRBV28 to TRBJ1-1; 9 positions agree with TRBD1. This CDR3 region has 14 residues. V shed 10 bases and J 3 bases; nucleotides not matched to a gene: 9. The V gene's germline CDR1 is MDHEN and CDR2 SYDVKM. The CDR3 region is CAITGGGEYTEAFF. CDR3 bases: TGTGCCATTACAGGGGGCGGAGAGTACACTGAAGCTTTCTTT.

The chain recombines TRBV6-5 with TRBJ2-1; TRBD1 agrees at 7 bases. This CDR3 spans 14 amino acids. Trimming cost V 11 bases and J 9 bases; bases outside gene matches: 16. Germline V gives CDR1 MNHEY, CDR2 SVGAGI. The CDR3 region is CAGTTGTASSEQFF. CDR3 bases: TGTGCCGGAACTACCGGGACAGCTTCTAGTGAGCAGTTCTTC.

The chain uses TRBV28 and TRBJ2-5; 12 nucleotides align to TRBD2. The CDR3 is 15 residues long. V was clipped by 7 bases and J by 5 bases; unmatched bases: 8. The germline V gene has CDR1 MDHEN and CDR2 SYDVKM. CDR3 in amino acids: CASKTTSGREETQYF. For the CDR3, the DNA is TGTGCCAGCAAAACGACTAGCGGGAGAGAGGAGACCCAGTACTTC.

V usage is TRBV5-5 and J usage is TRBJ1-2; TRBD1 aligns across 8 bases. The CDR3 is 14 amino acids. Per the germline V gene, CDR1 is SGHKS and CDR2 is YYEKEE (reference sequence). With 4 bases clipped from V and 2 bases from J, the junction kept 4 bases outside the gene matches. CDR3 region: CASSPRTGNYGYTF. Written as DNA, the CDR3 is TGTGCCAGCAGCCCCCGGACAGGGAACTATGGCTACACCTTC.

This rearrangement joins TRBV7-8 to TRBJ1-2; D is unresolved. Trimming cost V 2 bases and J 6 bases, with 13 bases left between them. The CDR3 covers 14 residues. Germline lookup yields CDR1 SGHVS and CDR2 FQNEAQ. The DNA of the CDR3 is TGTGCCAGCAGCTTACAGGTATCTCCGAATGGCTACACCTTC. Translated, it gives CASSLQVSPNGYTF.

The rearrangement uses TRBV10-1 and TRBJ2-6, with unresolved D. From germline, CDR1 is WNHNN and CDR2 SYGVQD (reference sequence). The CDR3 length is 15 residues. Trimming took 4 bases from V and 8 from J, leaving 15 bases between them. This chain's CDR3 is CASSGRSLPPNVLTF. The CDR3 DNA is TGCGCCAGCAGTGGAAGGAGTCTACCTCCCAACGTCCTGACTTTC.

The chain couples TRBV9 to TRBJ1-1; 9 nucleotides match TRBD1. The CDR3 totals 14 residues. Germline assignment: CDR1 SGDLS and CDR2 YYNGEE. Losses at the gene ends were 4 bases for V and 11 bases for J; bases not matched to a gene: 12. The CDR3 protein is CASSTGQGTSVAFF. The CDR3 nucleotides read TGTGCCAGCAGCACCGGACAGGGGACTAGTGTGGCTTTCTTT.